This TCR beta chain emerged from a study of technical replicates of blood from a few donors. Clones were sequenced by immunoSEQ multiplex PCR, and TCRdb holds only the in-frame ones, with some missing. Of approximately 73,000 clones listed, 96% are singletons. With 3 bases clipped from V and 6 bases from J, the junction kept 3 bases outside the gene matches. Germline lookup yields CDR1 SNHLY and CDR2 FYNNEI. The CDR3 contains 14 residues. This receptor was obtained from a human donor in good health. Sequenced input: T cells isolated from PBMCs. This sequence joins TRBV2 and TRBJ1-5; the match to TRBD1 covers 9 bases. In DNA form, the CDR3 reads TGTGCCAGCAGTGAGGGGACAGGGAGTCAGCCCCAGCATTTT. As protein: CASSEGTGSQPQHF.